The entry below gives a single TCR beta chain sequence along with its context. Its antigen is unidentified. This sample is part of a study of CD8+CD57+ T cells in acquired aplastic anemia. Overall study results and limits: The study identified almost 30 CD8+ CDR3 sequences shared by patients and controls.

TCR beta VDJ and CDR3 profiling used genomic DNA as template. MiXCR was run by TCRdb on the reads, yielding one entry per CDR3 protein. Among approximately 270,000 distinct CDR3 sequences, around 60% were seen once, and the ten largest hold 8%. Germline V gene sequence: CDR1 DFQATT, CDR2 SNEGSKA (reference sequence). Trimming removed 1 base at V and 0 bases at J, with 19 bases between. The CDR3 is 17 residues long. The material sequenced was sorted CD4+, CD8+, or CD8+CD57+ T cells (not recorded which) from PBMCs. V gene TRBV20-1 combines with J gene TRBJ2-7; perhaps TRBD2 as D (5 bases). The receptor was derived from a human donor with severe aplastic anemia or a healthy control (not recorded which). The CDR3 nucleotides are TGCAGTGCTAGAGCCGAATACGGGGTTTCCCACTCCTACGAGCAGTACTTC. Protein: CSARAEYGVSHSYEQYF.